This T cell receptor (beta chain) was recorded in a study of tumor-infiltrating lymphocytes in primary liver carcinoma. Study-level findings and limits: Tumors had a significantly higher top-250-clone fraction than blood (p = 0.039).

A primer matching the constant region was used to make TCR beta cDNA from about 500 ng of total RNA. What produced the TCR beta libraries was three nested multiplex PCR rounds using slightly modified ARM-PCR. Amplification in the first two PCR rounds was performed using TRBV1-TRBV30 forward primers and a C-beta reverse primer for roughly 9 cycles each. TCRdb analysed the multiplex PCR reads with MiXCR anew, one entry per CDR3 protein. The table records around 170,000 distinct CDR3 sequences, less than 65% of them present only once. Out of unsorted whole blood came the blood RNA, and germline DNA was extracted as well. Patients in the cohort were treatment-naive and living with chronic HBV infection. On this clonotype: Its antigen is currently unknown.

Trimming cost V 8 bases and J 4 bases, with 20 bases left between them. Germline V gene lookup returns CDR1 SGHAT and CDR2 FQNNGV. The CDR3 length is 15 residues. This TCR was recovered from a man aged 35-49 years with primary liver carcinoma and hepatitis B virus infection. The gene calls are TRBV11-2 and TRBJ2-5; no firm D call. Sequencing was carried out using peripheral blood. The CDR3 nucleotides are TGTGCCAGCGGTATAGAAAGGGCTAGAGGAGAGACCCAGTACTTC. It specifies CASGIERARGETQYF.